These 20 T cell receptor beta chains came from one sample sequenced in a study of T cells expressing NK-cell markers. TCRdb reprocessed the 5' RACE reads; each CDR3 protein has one entry and no DNA is given. Its table lists 550,000 to 600,000 distinct CDR3 sequences. The material sequenced was blood T cells: a sorted CD56 or NKG2C T cell subset, CD4+ or CD8+ T cells, or bulk PBMC T cells (not recorded which). The receptors were sampled from a man aged 18-30 years in good health.

The V call is TRBV7-3, the J call TRBJ1-1; there is no DNA to check the TCRdb D call of TRBD1. From germline, CDR1 is SGHTA and CDR2 FQGTGA. The CDR3 contains 14 residues. The CDR3 spells CASSLIGGSTEAFF.

This chain uses TRBV12-3 or TRBV12-4 with TRBJ2-1; TCRdb selects TRBD2, and the lack of DNA leaves this call unchecked. The CDR3 covers 15 residues. CDR3 residues: CASQPGLWMGNEQFF.

The chain uses TRBV7-9 and TRBJ2-5; without DNA, the TCRdb call of TRBD1 cannot be checked. Germline V gene lookup returns CDR1 SEHNR and CDR2 FQNEAQ (reference sequence). The CDR3 totals 13 residues. This chain's CDR3 is CASSQERGETQYF.

The chain carries TRBV20-1 and TRBJ2-3; the TCRdb call, TRBD1, lacks DNA for checking. CDR1 DFQATT and CDR2 SNEGSKA come from the germline V gene (reference sequence). The CDR3 is 14 residues long. The chain's CDR3 is CSARGTGLPDTQYF.

This chain uses TRBV27 with TRBJ2-3; no DNA is available, so the TRBD1 call from TCRdb remains unchecked. This CDR3 spans 15 amino acids. From germline, CDR1 is MNHEY and CDR2 SMNVEV (reference sequence). CDR3 sequence: CASMSGESSTDTQYF.

The chain recombines TRBV12-3 or TRBV12-4 with TRBJ2-7; the TCRdb D gene call, TRBD1, has no DNA to confirm it. CDR3 length: 15 amino acids. CDR3 region: CASTPSRALGYEQYF.

This chain uses TRBV6-1 with TRBJ2-1. The V gene's germline CDR1 is MNHNS and CDR2 SASEGT. The CDR3 runs to 14 residues. The CDR3 sequence is CASSHVTAFHEQFF.

V gene TRBV12-3 or TRBV12-4 combines with J gene TRBJ1-2; the TCRdb call, TRBD1, lacks DNA for checking. The CDR3 totals 16 residues. CDR3 loop: CASSSPNGGLGYGYTF.

The chain couples TRBV5-1 to TRBJ1-4. Germline CDR1 and CDR2: SGHRS and YFSETQ. The CDR3 loop spans 17 amino acids. The CDR3 region is CASSLAARGGSDEKLFF.

The rearrangement joins TRBV5-1 to TRBJ2-5. Germline lookup yields CDR1 SGHRS and CDR2 YFSETQ. The CDR3 covers 17 residues. The CDR3 sequence: CASSLASGGVGIETQYF.

The V gene is TRBV20-1, the J gene TRBJ2-1; TCRdb selects TRBD1, and the lack of DNA leaves this call unchecked. Germline loops: CDR1 DFQATT, CDR2 SNEGSKA (reference sequence). The CDR3 is 15 amino acids. The CDR3 reads CSARRDRLTRNEQFF.

The chain has TRBV6-1 and TRBJ2-5; without DNA, the TCRdb call of TRBD1 cannot be checked. Germline assignment: CDR1 MNHNS and CDR2 SASEGT. This CDR3 is 14 amino acids long. The CDR3 here is CASRTARGQGTQYF.

The genes are TRBV6-5 and TRBJ2-7; the D call from TCRdb, TRBD2, cannot be confirmed without DNA. Germline loops: CDR1 MNHEY, CDR2 SVGAGI. This CDR3 is 15 amino acids long. The CDR3: CASNNPTSGRNEQYF.

The gene calls are TRBV12-3 or TRBV12-4 and TRBJ1-2; the D gene TCRdb calls, TRBD1, cannot be checked with no DNA. There are 16 residues in the CDR3. CDR3 sequence reads: CASSTPQETGPYGYTF.

The chain joins TRBV7-6 to TRBJ2-2. There are 14 residues in the CDR3. Germline V gene sequence: CDR1 SGHVS, CDR2 FNYEAQ. Here the CDR3 reads CASSLFERTGELFF.

The chain recombines TRBV12-3 or TRBV12-4 with TRBJ2-7; the TCRdb D gene call, TRBD2, has no DNA to confirm it. The CDR3 sequence is 15 residues long. CDR3 loop: CASSSGLAGTHEQYF.

The chain couples TRBV29-1 to TRBJ2-7. Germline V lookup: CDR1 SQVTM, CDR2 ANQGSEA. The CDR3 runs to 13 residues. The CDR3: CSVLGSDSYEQYF.

The V gene is TRBV11-2, the J gene TRBJ2-1. The CDR3 is 11 amino acids. Germline assignment: CDR1 SGHAT and CDR2 FQNNGV. CDR3 sequence: CASRLHDEQFF.

The V gene is TRBV10-3, the J gene TRBJ1-4. Per germline, CDR1 ENHRY and CDR2 SYGVKD. CDR3 length: 13 residues. The CDR3 here is CAISDEGGEKLFF.

The chain's CDR3 is CASSLLWDSFPYEQYF. The chain uses TRBV12-3 or TRBV12-4 and TRBJ2-7; TCRdb reports TRBD1, a call that lacks DNA to check it against. This CDR3 region has 16 residues.